One and the same sample provided the 27 T cell receptor beta chains below, sequenced in a study of blood T cell repertoires in COVID-19. Assay: immunoSEQ multiplex PCR; the TCRdb copy retains only in-frame clones and omits some. The repertoire has nearly 350,000 clones, about 88% of them found once; the top ten carry 5.5% to 7.5%. Source material: peripheral blood. The source is a woman in her 70s with COVID-19, enrolled during active disease.

This sequence joins TRBV3-1 (or the pseudogene TRBV3-2) and TRBJ1-2, with D perhaps matching TRBD1 (5 bases). From germline, CDR1 is LGHDT and CDR2 YNNKEL (reference sequence). V lost 5 bases to trimming and J lost 1 base, with 14 bases between them. The CDR3 is 15 amino acids. This CDR3 is CASSDGPGINYGYTF. CDR3 in DNA: TGTGCCAGCAGCGACGGCCCAGGGATTAACTATGGCTACACCTTC.

This clone has only one observation. J is TRBJ2-7 and V is TRBV2, with 9 positions matching TRBD1. The germline V gene has CDR1 SNHLY and CDR2 FYNNEI. After removal of 6 bases from V and 4 bases from J, the junction contained 7 bases not matched to a gene. The CDR3 totals 14 residues. CDR3 sequence: CASSLRQGVYEQYF. CDR3 DNA sequence: TGTGCCAGCAGCCTTCGACAGGGGGTATACGAGCAGTACTTC.

The rearrangement links TRBV3-1 (or the pseudogene TRBV3-2) to TRBJ1-2; 8 bases fit TRBD1. The CDR3 is 17 amino acids. J was trimmed by 3 bases and V by 4 bases; bases with no gene match: 13. The germline CDR1 and CDR2 sequences are LGHDT and YNNKEL (reference sequence). This CDR3 reads CASSPWDGQGHHYGYTF. Here the CDR3 DNA reads TGTGCCAGCAGCCCTTGGGATGGACAGGGCCACCACTATGGCTACACCTTC.

Here the CDR3 DNA reads TGTGCCAGCAGTTACAGAGGCCAGGGGAGCCATGGCTACACCTTC. It translates to CASSYRGQGSHGYTF. This chain links TRBV6-6 with TRBJ1-2, with a possible D match to TRBD1 (6 bases). The CDR3 has 15 residues. The germline V and J ends were trimmed by 2 bases and 6 bases, with 16 bases remaining between them. Germline V gene lookup returns CDR1 MNHNY and CDR2 SVGAGI (reference sequence).

This rearrangement joins TRBV3-1 (or the pseudogene TRBV3-2) to TRBJ1-2; 8 nucleotides agree with TRBD1. Germline V CDR1 and CDR2: LGHDT, YNNKEL (reference sequence). Trimming at V came to 1 base and at J to 8 bases, leaving 9 bases not matched to a gene. The CDR3 sequence is 15 residues long. CDR3 nucleotides: TGTGCCAGCAGCCAAGCGGGACAGGCGGCGAGGGGCTACACCTTC. As protein: CASSQAGQAARGYTF.

The genes are TRBV6-6 and TRBJ1-4, with 7 nucleotides matching TRBD1. This CDR3 spans 15 amino acids. Germline values: CDR1 MNHNY, CDR2 SVGAGI (reference sequence). The J segment lost 5 bases and the V segment lost 5 bases, leaving 8 bases of the junction unmatched. CDR3 nucleotide sequence: TGTGCCAGCAGTCGAAACAGGGGTCTAAATGAAAAACTGTTTTTT. Amino acids: CASSRNRGLNEKLFF.

This clone was seen once. The rearrangement uses TRBV29-1 and TRBJ2-3, with 12 positions matching TRBD2. This CDR3 has 16 residues. Per the germline V gene, CDR1 is SQVTM and CDR2 is ANQGSEA. V shed 4 bases, J shed 0 bases, and the junction held 5 bases outside the gene matches. CDR3 residues: CSVGLAGVPSTDTQYF. The CDR3 nucleotides are TGCAGCGTTGGACTAGCGGGGGTACCTAGCACAGATACGCAGTATTTT.

At least ten counts were recorded for this clone. The chain carries TRBV6-2 or TRBV6-3 and TRBJ2-3; D is uncertain. The CDR3 is 14 residues long. CDR1 and CDR2 (germline): MNHEY, SVGEGT. V gave up 5 bases and J gave up 4 bases, with 13 bases separating them. The DNA of the CDR3 is TGTGCCAGCAGTCGAGTCTCCAGGTCAGATACGCAGTATTTT. Its protein is CASSRVSRSDTQYF.

The rearrangement links TRBV7-3 to TRBJ2-3; possible D gene TRBD2, 5 bases. Deletions cut 3 bases from V and 4 bases from J, with 17 bases between. The germline gives CDR1 SGHTA, CDR2 FQGTGA. This CDR3 spans 16 amino acids. The CDR3 DNA reads TGTGCCAGCAGCTTGGACCCTCGGACGGGGTCAGATACGCAGTATTTT. It encodes CASSLDPRTGSDTQYF.

This chain joins TRBV24-1 and TRBJ1-4, with a possible D match to TRBD1 (5 bases). The CDR3 is 15 amino acids. V gave up 3 bases and J gave up 5 bases, with 12 bases separating them. Per germline, CDR1 KGHDR and CDR2 SFDVKD. CDR3 nucleotide sequence: TGTGCCACCAGTGATGGGACTGAAAGAAATGAAAAACTGTTTTTT. Translating it yields CATSDGTERNEKLFF.

V and J are TRBV19 and TRBJ2-5, with 11 bases identical to TRBD2. CDR3 length: 15 residues. Germline V gives CDR1 LNHDA, CDR2 SQIVND (reference sequence). The V and J ends lost 5 bases and 5 bases, in that order; junction bases with no gene match: 7. The CDR3 loop reads CASSVLAGGLETQYF. The DNA of the CDR3 is TGTGCCAGTAGTGTCCTAGCGGGGGGCCTGGAGACCCAGTACTTC.

V gene TRBV6-1 combines with J gene TRBJ1-4, with D unresolved. V was shortened by 0 bases and J by 13 bases, with 15 bases between the two germline ends. The CDR3 is 14 amino acids. The germline gives CDR1 MNHNS, CDR2 SASEGT. The CDR3 DNA reads TGTGCCAGCAGTGAAGCAATAAGTAGTGTAGTACTGTTTTTT. This gives the protein CASSEAISSVVLFF.

The chain uses TRBV7-2 and TRBJ1-1, with D maybe TRBD1 (5 bases). Trimming removed 2 bases at V and 3 bases at J, with 10 bases between. Per the germline V gene, CDR1 is SGHTA and CDR2 is FQGNSA. This CDR3 has 14 residues. The CDR3 coding sequence is TGTGCCAGCAGCTTACGGCAGGGTGACACTGAAGCTTTCTTT. Protein: CASSLRQGDTEAFF. Variable domain in full (rest from reference TRBV7-2 and TRBJ1-1): GAGVSQSPSNKVTEKGKDVELRCDPISGHTALYWYRQSLGQGLEFLIYFQGNSAPDKSGLPSDRFSAERTGGSVSTLTIQRTQQEDSAVYLCASSLRQGDTEAFFGQGTRLTVV.

This sequence joins TRBV9 and TRBJ1-4, with 11 bases that match TRBD1. The V segment lost 3 bases and the J segment 4 bases; nucleotides outside the gene matches: 11. Germline values: CDR1 SGDLS, CDR2 YYNGEE. CDR3 size: 18 residues. CDR3 nucleotide sequence: TGTGCCAGCAGCGGCCCCGGGACAGGGGGTCCAGTTAATGAAAAACTGTTTTTT. It translates to CASSGPGTGGPVNEKLFF.

The V and J genes are TRBV6-2 or TRBV6-3 and TRBJ1-6, with 7 positions matching TRBD1. This CDR3 spans 14 amino acids. V gave up 6 bases and J gave up 10 bases; unmatched junction bases: 9. CDR1 is MNHEY and CDR2 is SVGEGT in the germline V gene. The CDR3 loop is CASSLGQLGSPLHF. The CDR3 DNA sequence: TGTGCCAGCAGCTTGGGACAGCTGGGGTCACCCCTCCACTTT.

The V and J genes are TRBV28 and TRBJ1-5, with D possibly being TRBD1 (6 bases). From germline, CDR1 is MDHEN and CDR2 SYDVKM. The V gene lost 8 bases and the J gene lost 6 bases, with 11 bases spanning the gap. CDR3 length: 12 amino acids. DNA for the CDR3: TGTGCCAGCGAACAGGGAACTCAGCCCCAGCATTTT. Its translation is CASEQGTQPQHF.

The chain links TRBV6-4 to TRBJ1-3; D call uncertain. Germline V gene sequence: CDR1 MRHNA, CDR2 SNTAGT. The CDR3 totals 15 residues. Between the trimmed V and J ends, which lost 7 bases and 0 bases, there was a span of 13 bases. In DNA, the CDR3 is TGTGCCAGCACCTTTGACACGGACTCTGGAAACACCATATATTTT. Translation gives CASTFDTDSGNTIYF.

The chain is built from TRBV3-1 (or the pseudogene TRBV3-2) and TRBJ2-5; 16 bases align to TRBD2. CDR1 is LGHDT, CDR2 YNNKEL, per germline (reference sequence). The CDR3 runs 18 residues. V trimming: 2 bases; J trimming: 4 bases; junction bases outside the gene matches: 7. The CDR3 sequence is CASSQLPGLAGGRETQYF. CDR3 nucleotides: TGTGCCAGCAGCCAACTACCGGGACTAGCGGGGGGGCGAGAGACCCAGTACTTC.

This sequence joins TRBV30 and TRBJ2-7, with 10 bases lining up with TRBD2. Germline values: CDR1 GTSNPN, CDR2 SVGIG (reference sequence). V was clipped by 2 bases and J by 7 bases; unmatched bases: 8. The CDR3 totals 14 residues. The CDR3 region has the DNA TGTGCCTGGAGTAGAGGACTAGCGGTAGGGGAGCAGTACTTC. Protein sequence: CAWSRGLAVGEQYF.

J is TRBJ2-3 and V is TRBV5-6, with D maybe TRBD2 (5 bases). CDR3 length: 14 amino acids. The germline CDR1 and CDR2 sequences are SGHDT and YYEEEE. V was trimmed by 0 bases and J by 4 bases, leaving 9 bases between them. The CDR3 DNA sequence: TGTGCCAGCAGCTTGGGACCGGGGTCAGATACGCAGTATTTT. Protein sequence: CASSLGPGSDTQYF.

The chain recombines TRBV30 with TRBJ1-1; D is undetermined. The germline CDR1 and CDR2 sequences are GTSNPN and SVGIG (reference sequence). The CDR3 is made up of 14 amino acids. Deletions cut 2 bases from V and 6 bases from J, with 16 bases between. The CDR3, as DNA: TGTGCCTGGAGTCAATCCCCCCCGACTGCTGAAGCTTTCTTT. Residues: CAWSQSPPTAEAFF.

Here the CDR3 reads CATSDRQVPIGGYTF. In DNA, the CDR3 is TGTGCCACCAGTGACAGACAGGTTCCAATCGGCGGCTACACCTTC. The J gene is TRBJ1-2, the V gene TRBV24-1, with D possibly matching TRBD1 (6 bases). Trimming removed 4 bases at V and 8 bases at J, with 19 bases between. Germline assignment: CDR1 KGHDR and CDR2 SFDVKD. The CDR3 has 15 residues.

The rearrangement joins TRBV11-2 to TRBJ1-1, with D uncertain. V was clipped by 2 bases and J by 8 bases, with 18 bases between them. The CDR3 contains 15 residues. Germline assignment: CDR1 SGHAT and CDR2 FQNNGV. The CDR3 reads CASSLSHPARGEAFF. The CDR3 bases are TGTGCCAGCAGCTTATCCCATCCGGCCCGAGGAGAAGCTTTCTTT.

The CDR3 sequence: CASSSQGRSGTQYF. The DNA for the CDR3 is TGTGCCAGCAGTTCCCAGGGGCGTTCCGGGACCCAGTACTTC. V and J are TRBV25-1 and TRBJ2-5, with a possible D match to TRBD1 (6 bases). Germline V gene lookup returns CDR1 MGHDK and CDR2 SYGVNS. The CDR3 sequence is 14 residues long. Between the trimmed V and J ends, which lost 5 bases and 7 bases, there was a span of 17 bases. Drawing the rest from reference TRBV25-1 and TRBJ2-5, the complete variable domain is EADIYQTPRYLVIGTGKKITLECSQTMGHDKMYWYQQDPGMELHLIHYSYGVNSTEKGDLSSESTVSRIRTEHFPLTLESARPSHTSQYLCASSSQGRSGTQYFGPGTRLLVL.

The rearrangement links TRBV7-9 to TRBJ1-4, with TRBD1 as a possible D gene (6 bases). Germline CDR1 and CDR2: SEHNR and FQNEAQ (reference sequence). V was pared by 1 base and J by 3 bases, with 18 bases between. The CDR3 is 18 amino acids. This chain's CDR3 is CASSLGAEGVAANEKLFF. In DNA form, the CDR3 reads TGTGCCAGCAGCTTAGGGGCAGAGGGGGTCGCAGCTAATGAAAAACTGTTTTTT.

This clone came up many times. The chain joins TRBV6-4 to TRBJ2-3; 12 nucleotides agree with TRBD2. CDR1 MRHNA and CDR2 SNTAGT come from the germline V gene. V trimming: 10 bases; J trimming: 0 bases; junction bases outside the gene matches: 5. The CDR3 totals 15 residues. The CDR3 bases are TGTGCCACCTCTAGCGGGGGGGCCAGCACAGATACGCAGTATTTT. Its translation: CATSSGGASTDTQYF.

The chain carries TRBV4-2 and TRBJ1-1, with D maybe TRBD1 (5 bases). The V and J ends lost 2 bases and 0 bases respectively, with 10 bases between them. Germline lookup yields CDR1 LGHNA and CDR2 YNFKEQ. The CDR3 totals 15 residues. CDR3 in DNA: TGTGCCAGCAGCCAATCGACAGCCTTGAACACTGAAGCTTTCTTT. Residues: CASSQSTALNTEAFF.